This entry lists 2 T cell receptor beta chains sequenced from one sample in a study of response to subunit inactivated influenza vaccine. TCRdb processed the RT-PCR reads anew with MiXCR; each CDR3 protein has one entry. Among about 190,000 distinct CDR3 sequences listed, roughly 14% were seen once. The sample was CD8+ T cells sorted from PBMCs, taken 4 to 6 days after vaccination. The receptors were gathered from a man over 45 who received an inactivated influenza vaccine.

Note on this clonotype: A read error may produce the germline difference seen at one junction end. The rearrangement uses TRBV6-1 and TRBJ1-6, with 10 nucleotides matching TRBD1. CDR3 size: 18 residues. In germline, CDR1 is MNHNS, CDR2 SASEGT. This chain's CDR3 is CASREAEWTGGNNSPLHF. The DNA for the CDR3 is TGTGCCAGCAGAGAAGCAGAGTGGACAGGGGGAAATAATTCACCCCTCCACTTT.

The chain combines TRBV11-2 with TRBJ1-6; 7 bases fit TRBD1. CDR1 and CDR2 (germline): SGHAT, FQNNGV. The CDR3 loop spans 14 amino acids. V shed 3 bases and J 9 bases; nucleotides not matched to a gene: 5. The CDR3 nucleotides read TGTGCCAGCAGCTTCCCGGGACAGACTTCACCCCTCCACTTT. Translation: CASSFPGQTSPLHF.